These 32 T cell receptor delta chains were sequenced from one sample in a study of gamma-delta chains in newborns, infants, children. TCRdb reanalysed the reads via CATT. In the table there are approximately 4,900 delta-chain clones, under 4% of which are singletons. Sequenced input: blood. These receptors were taken from a child who was a newborn, infant or young child, either healthy, febrile or measles-vaccinated (not recorded which).

Note on this clone: The TCRdb record carries a much larger clone's protein, which differs from this DNA's translation at residue 11; a read error is the likely cause, and the protein listed here is the DNA translation. V and J are TRDV1 and TRDJ1; D is possibly TRDD3 (5 bases). Germline CDR1 and CDR2: TSWWSYY and QGS. This CDR3 is built from 13 residues. CDR3 DNA: TGTGCTCTTGGGGCCAGGATAAGCCCGAAACCCATCTTT. As protein: CALGARISPKPIF.

This clone is labeled large. Additional DNA sequences in this sample encode the identical CDR3. The rearrangement uses TRDV1 and TRDJ1; D tentatively reads TRDD2 or TRDD3 (5 bases each). CDR3 length: 25 amino acids. The V end was cut by 0 bases, the J end by 0 bases, with 38 bases between. The germline gives CDR1 TSWWSYY, CDR2 QGS. CDR3 residues: CALGELLGPPWSWTPTRAYTDKLIF. The DNA for the CDR3 is TGTGCTCTTGGGGAACTATTGGGGCCTCCTTGGTCCTGGACCCCTACTCGGGCTTACACCGATAAACTCATCTTT.

To note about this clone: TCRdb records a much larger clone's protein for this DNA, with a difference at residue 13 that likely arises from a read error; the protein given is the translation of the DNA. The CDR3 sequence: CACDTVGDISSWGTRQMFF. The CDR3 DNA reads TGTGCCTGTGACACCGTAGGGGATATAAGCTCCTGGGGCACCCGACAGATGTTTTTC. This chain joins TRDV2 and TRDJ3, with 7 bases matching TRDD3. Germline CDR1 and CDR2: GEAIGNYY and EKD. There are 19 residues in the CDR3.

For this clone: One end of the junction varies from germline; a read error may be responsible. Here the CDR3 DNA reads TGCAGTGTACTTCCGTGCAGCAAGCGCGCCTACTGGGGATACGCCTGGGACACCCGACAGATGTTTTTC. Translated, it gives CSVLPCSKRAYWGYAWDTRQMFF. V and J are TRAV29/DV5 and TRDJ3, with 9 bases matching TRDD3. The germline V gene has CDR1 NSMFDY and CDR2 ISSIKDK. CDR3 length equals 23 residues.

This clone has a handful of counts. The protein given in TCRdb and the translation of the DNA differ at residue 11, and the sequence presented here derives from the DNA. V usage is TRDV3 and J usage is TRDJ3, with 13 bases aligning to TRDD3. There are 20 residues in the CDR3. Germline CDR1 and CDR2: TVYSNPD and GDNSRS (reference sequence). The ends lost 1 base at V and 1 base at J; junction bases unmatched: 10. The CDR3 sequence: CAFKGKNWGIRSWDTRQMFF. The DNA of the CDR3 is TGTGCCTTTAAGGGAAAAAACTGGGGGATACGGTCCTGGGACACCCGACAGATGTTTTTC.

This clone occurred a few times. It may be a read error: a sequence one base away is much more abundant. This sequence joins TRDV1 and TRDJ1; TRDD2 is a possible D gene (6 bases). Germline-derived CDR1 and CDR2 are TSWWSYY and QGS. This CDR3 is 21 amino acids long. Deletions cut 5 bases from V and 0 bases from J, with 31 bases between. Here the CDR3 DNA reads TGTGCTCTTGGGAAGGGCCCCTTCCCCTTTTTGGGGTTGGGGTACACCGATAAACTCATCTTT. Residues: CALGKGPFPFLGLGYTDKLIF.

Comment on this clone: This may stem from a read error, because a much larger clone lies one nucleotide away. Other DNA sequences in this specimen translate into the identical CDR3. The rearrangement joins TRDV3 to TRDJ3, with D possibly TRDD3 on 5 matching bases. Germline V gene data show CDR1 as TVYSNPD and CDR2 as GDNSRS (reference sequence). V was pared by 2 bases and J by 2 bases, with 19 bases between. This CDR3 has 18 residues. This CDR3 reads CAFGVLGETTWDTRQMFF. CDR3 nucleotide sequence: TGTGCCTTTGGGGTACTAGGGGAGACAACCTGGGACACCCGACAGATGTTTTTC.

This clone is judged medium-sized (0.01 to 0.1%). Just one base apart from a much larger clone, this may be a read error. Other DNA sequences from this sample encode an identical CDR3 as well. This rearrangement joins TRDV1 to TRDJ1; weak D call: TRDD2 (5 bases). CDR1 and CDR2 (germline): TSWWSYY, QGS. This CDR3 spans 17 amino acids. V dropped 5 bases and J dropped 3 bases, with 22 bases sitting between them. The CDR3 nucleotides read TGTGCTCTTGGGAAGGCCTACGGTGTCACCCGGGCCGATAAACTCATCTTT. It yields the protein CALGKAYGVTRADKLIF.

This clone has a handful of counts. Translating this DNA gives a protein that differs at residue 4 from the TCRdb one, which belongs to a much larger clone; a read error is likely, and the protein shown is this translation. This chain uses TRDV3 with TRDJ2; 7 nucleotides align to TRDD3. J was trimmed by 0 bases and V by 0 bases; bases with no gene match: 16. This CDR3 comprises 19 residues. The germline V gene encodes CDR1 TVYSNPD and CDR2 GDNSRS (reference sequence). The CDR3 bases are TGTGCCTTTAGCCACTCCGGATACGCGAGCCTTGCTTTGACAGCACAACTCTTCTTT. This codes for CAFSHSGYASLALTAQLFF.

By frequency in the sample, this clone is medium-sized (0.01 to 0.1%). Other nucleotide sequences from this sample produce the same CDR3. The chain employs TRDV1 and TRDJ3, with a tentative D call TRDD2 (6 bases). Deletions cut 0 bases from V and 2 bases from J, with 17 bases between. Germline V gene data show CDR1 as TSWWSYY and CDR2 as QGS. The length of the CDR3 is 20 residues. The CDR3 sequence: CALGELEPSVRPWDTRQMFF. CDR3 nucleotide sequence: TGTGCTCTTGGGGAACTTGAGCCTTCCGTTCGACCCTGGGACACCCGACAGATGTTTTTC.

Only a few counts were recorded for this clone. A single base is all that separates this from a far larger clone, so a read error is likely. CDR3 region: CACDLLGDEGKLIF. In DNA form, the CDR3 reads TGTGCCTGTGACTTACTGGGGGACGAGGGGAAACTCATCTTT. The V call is TRDV2, the J call TRDJ1, with TRDD3 matching 9 bases. Germline V CDR1 and CDR2: GEAIGNYY, EKD. V trimming: 3 bases; J trimming: 8 bases; junction bases outside the gene matches: 9. The CDR3 has 14 amino acids.

About this clone: A far larger clone is just one base off, so this is likely a read error. The chain couples TRDV1 to TRDJ1, with 11 bases lining up with TRDD3. There are 18 residues in the CDR3. Trimming at V came to 1 base and at J to 2 bases, leaving 9 bases not matched to a gene. Germline CDR1 TSWWSYY, CDR2 QGS. The CDR3 region has the DNA TGTGCTCTTGGGGAACCGGTTAGGTACTGGGGGATAACCGATAAACTCATCTTT. As protein: CALGEPVRYWGITDKLIF.

This clone has just a few counts. TCRdb has a much larger clone's protein, which differs at residue 12 from the translation of this DNA, likely because of a read error; what is shown is the protein translated from the DNA. The chain combines TRDV2 with TRDJ3, with 13 bases aligning to TRDD3. Germline trimming cut 3 bases from V and 2 bases from J; bases unmatched to any gene: 9. From germline, CDR1 is GEAIGNYY and CDR2 EKD. The CDR3 has 20 amino acids. The CDR3, as DNA: TGTGCCTGTGACTTCTTACTGGGGGATACGCGCCCCTGGGACACCCGACAGATGTTTTTC. This codes for CACDFLLGDTRPWDTRQMFF.

This clone counts as large (0.1 to 1%). The same CDR3 is also encoded by other DNA sequences in this sample. The chain carries TRDV1 and TRDJ1; TRDD3 matches at 9 bases. Trimming cost V 0 bases and J 0 bases; bases outside gene matches: 8. The germline CDR1 and CDR2 sequences are TSWWSYY and QGS. The CDR3 consists of 18 residues. CDR3 sequence reads: CALGELPYWGRYTDKLIF. The CDR3 nucleotides read TGTGCTCTTGGGGAACTCCCCTACTGGGGGAGGTACACCGATAAACTCATCTTT.

With regard to this clone: A much larger clone lies a single base off, so this may be a read error. The sample contains more than one DNA sequence encoding this CDR3. The chain couples TRDV1 to TRDJ1, with D possibly TRDD2 on 5 matching bases. V was shortened by 5 bases and J by 9 bases, with 22 bases between the two germline ends. Germline V gene lookup returns CDR1 TSWWSYY and CDR2 QGS. The CDR3 is 15 residues long. The CDR3 sequence is CALGPPVLPGNELIF. DNA for the CDR3: TGTGCTCTTGGGCCCCCCGTACTTCCCGGTAATGAACTCATCTTT.

This clone ranks as large. The same CDR3 arises from other DNA sequences in this sample as well. The rearrangement uses TRDV2 and TRDJ3; 11 nucleotides agree with TRDD3. Germline V gene sequence: CDR1 GEAIGNYY, CDR2 EKD. Unmatched junction bases numbered 12, after V lost 0 bases and J lost 0 bases. CDR3 length: 22 amino acids. In DNA form, the CDR3 reads TGTGCCTGTGACACCGGATTTCTGGGGGATACCCCAAGCTCCTGGGACACCCGACAGATGTTTTTC. Encoded protein: CACDTGFLGDTPSSWDTRQMFF.

This clone was counted between two and nine times. This likely came from a read error, as a far larger clone is one base away. The sample contains more than one DNA sequence encoding this CDR3. This rearrangement joins TRDV2 to TRDJ1; TRDD2 might be the D (5 bases). The CDR3 spans 13 residues. V lost 5 bases, J lost 0 bases, and 9 bases lay in between. CDR1 is GEAIGNYY, CDR2 EKD, per germline. For the CDR3, the DNA is TGTGCCTGTGCTTCCCCTTACACCGATAAACTCATCTTT. Translation gives CACASPYTDKLIF.

As for this clone: This DNA's translation differs at residue 16 from TCRdb's protein, which comes from a much larger clone; a read error is likely, and the protein shown is translated from the DNA. The gene calls are TRAV29/DV5 and TRDJ2; the match to TRDD3 covers 10 bases. Near its end, the DNA agrees better with TRDJ1, so the J call may be wrong. This CDR3 contains 17 residues. The germline CDR1 and CDR2 sequences are NSMFDY and ISSIKDK. CDR3 bases: TGTGCAGCAAGCGCGAATCTACTGGGGGATCCGACAGCACAACTCATCTTT. This translates into CAASANLLGDPTAQLIF.

As concerns this clone: It may be a read error: a sequence one base away is much more abundant. CDR3 DNA sequence: TGCAGTGTACTTCTGAGCAGTCAAGCGGCTCTGCGATACTGGGGGATACTCACAAACTCCTGGGACACCCGACAGATGTTTTTC. This sequence encodes CSVLLSSQAALRYWGILTNSWDTRQMFF. The V call is TRAV29/DV5, the J call TRDJ3; 12 bases fit TRDD3. This CDR3 has 28 amino acids. Per germline, CDR1 NSMFDY and CDR2 ISSIKDK.

This clone is medium-sized within its sample. This same CDR3 is encoded by further DNA sequences in the sample. The J gene is TRDJ1, the V gene TRDV1; TRDD3 agrees at 11 bases. V gave up 0 bases and J gave up 0 bases; unmatched junction bases: 27. The CDR3 is made up of 25 amino acids. Germline V gives CDR1 TSWWSYY, CDR2 QGS. The CDR3 region is CALGELSFRMGDTLGAPGYTDKLIF. CDR3 DNA: TGTGCTCTTGGGGAACTCTCATTTCGAATGGGGGATACGCTAGGAGCCCCCGGGTACACCGATAAACTCATCTTT.

As concerns this clone: Since a far larger clone is one base different, this is likely a read error. The sample carries other DNA sequences with the same CDR3. This chain joins TRDV2 and TRDJ3; 12 bases fit TRDD3. Germline CDR1 reads GEAIGNYY; CDR2 reads EKD. CDR3 length: 19 residues. The CDR3 here is CACDTLLGDTSWDTRQMFF. DNA of the CDR3: TGTGCCTGCGACACCCTACTGGGGGATACCTCCTGGGACACCCGACAGATGTTTTTC.

The chain's CDR3 is CALGELLGSSSYWGIQATDKLIF. In nucleotides, the CDR3 is TGTGCTCTTGGGGAACTACTGGGTTCCTCGTCGTACTGGGGGATACAAGCCACAGATAAACTCATCTTT. This rearrangement joins TRDV1 to TRDJ1; 12 nucleotides line up with TRDD3. The germline V gene has CDR1 TSWWSYY and CDR2 QGS. J lost 5 bases, V lost 0 bases, and 25 bases had no gene match. CDR3 length equals 23 residues.

With respect to this clone: TCRdb's protein, taken from a much larger clone, differs from this DNA's translation at residue 13, likely owing to a read error; the protein displayed comes from the DNA. The chain employs TRDV3 and TRDJ1; 10 nucleotides match TRDD3. The length of the CDR3 is 17 residues. Germline values: CDR1 TVYSNPD, CDR2 GDNSRS (reference sequence). In DNA form, the CDR3 reads TGTGCCTTTCCGCTGGGGGATAAGGAGGAGTACACCAATAAACTCATCTTT. Amino acid sequence: CAFPLGDKEEYTNKLIF.

About this clone: A much bigger clone sits one base away, suggesting this may be a read error. The chain links TRDV1 to TRDJ1, with D possibly being TRDD3 (6 bases). This CDR3 has 21 residues. Per the germline V gene, CDR1 is TSWWSYY and CDR2 is QGS. V lost 3 bases, J lost 4 bases, and 33 bases lay in between. CDR3 bases: TGTGCTCTTGGGGATCAAGCCTTCACTTCTCCCGTACGGGGGGAGCGCGATAAACTCATCTTT. This translates into CALGDQAFTSPVRGERDKLIF.

This clone was seen a handful of times. A much bigger clone sits one base away, suggesting this may be a read error. The V call is TRDV2, the J call TRDJ1; TRDD3 matches 8 bases. With V trimmed by 0 bases and J by 0 bases, 17 bases remained unmatched. Germline lookup yields CDR1 GEAIGNYY and CDR2 EKD. The CDR3 totals 20 residues. The CDR3 DNA reads TGTGCCTGTGACACCGGTAGATTTACTGTGGGATACGCTTACACCGATAAACTCATCTTT. This codes for CACDTGRFTVGYAYTDKLIF.

This clone was found a few times. This may stem from a read error, because a much larger clone lies one nucleotide away. The gene calls are TRDV1 and TRDJ2, with 13 bases lining up with TRDD3. Germline CDR1 TSWWSYY, CDR2 QGS. This CDR3 region has 22 residues. CDR3 amino acids: CALGEQRSYWGIRGNLTAQPFF. The DNA of the CDR3 is TGTGCTCTTGGGGAACAGAGATCCTACTGGGGGATACGGGGGAATTTGACAGCACAACCCTTCTTT.

Relative to its sample, this clone is medium-sized. This chain uses TRDV1 with TRDJ2; 8 bases agree with TRDD3. J gave up 0 bases and V 1 base, and 10 bases lay outside the gene matches. This CDR3 is 19 amino acids long. In germline, CDR1 is TSWWSYY, CDR2 QGS. The CDR3 is CALGEPSPGIPPLTAQLFF. The CDR3 DNA follows: TGTGCTCTTGGGGAACCCTCTCCGGGGATACCCCCTTTGACAGCACAACTCTTCTTT.

Concerning this clone itself: The junction does not match germline at one end; this may be a read error. The CDR3 DNA follows: TGTGCCCGTGACTTCTTACTGGGGAATACGCGCTCCTGGGACACCCGACTGATGTTTTTC. It codes for CARDFLLGNTRSWDTRLMFF. The rearrangement joins TRDV2 to TRDJ3; the match to TRDD3 covers 7 bases. The CDR3 extends over 20 amino acids. CDR1 GEAIGNYY and CDR2 EKD come from the germline V gene.

Sample share makes this clone large. The J gene is TRDJ3, the V gene TRDV2; 9 bases line up with TRDD3. Germline lookup yields CDR1 GEAIGNYY and CDR2 EKD. This CDR3 has 17 amino acids. V was clipped by 1 base and J by 0 bases; unmatched bases: 0. The CDR3: CACDTGGYSWDTRQMFF. CDR3 DNA: TGTGCCTGTGACACTGGGGGATACTCCTGGGACACCCGACAGATGTTTTTC.

To note about this clone: This sample includes further DNA sequences coding for the same CDR3. The J gene is TRDJ2, the V gene TRDV1; possibly TRDD2 for D (5 bases). The CDR3 runs 17 residues. Per the germline V gene, CDR1 is TSWWSYY and CDR2 is QGS. V dropped 5 bases and J dropped 0 bases, with 16 bases sitting between them. In DNA, the CDR3 is TGTGCTCTTGGGAAGGCCTACGGTATCCCTTTGACAGCACAACTCTTCTTT. Translating gives CALGKAYGIPLTAQLFF.

As to this clone: A much larger clonotype is one base distant, so this may be a read error. Other DNA sequences from this sample encode an identical CDR3 as well. The chain links TRDV1 to TRDJ1, with 7 bases lining up with TRDD3. The J segment lost 11 bases and the V segment lost 7 bases, leaving 28 bases of the junction unmatched. The CDR3 runs to 18 residues. Germline V gene data show CDR1 as TSWWSYY and CDR2 as QGS. CDR3 residues: CALEEEGNYVLGIGRLIF. The CDR3 DNA follows: TGTGCTCTTGAAGAAGAGGGGAACTACGTACTGGGGATTGGGCGGCTCATCTTT.

This clone rates as large (0.1 to 1%). This same CDR3 is encoded by further DNA sequences in the sample. This rearrangement joins TRAV29/DV5 to TRDJ1; D is unclear. The CDR3 is 16 residues long. V was clipped by 1 base and J by 0 bases, with 16 bases between them. Germline V CDR1 and CDR2: NSMFDY, ISSIKDK. The CDR3 sequence is CAASIPRGPYTDKLIF. The CDR3 nucleotides read TGTGCAGCAAGCATTCCGAGGGGCCCGTACACCGATAAACTCATCTTT.